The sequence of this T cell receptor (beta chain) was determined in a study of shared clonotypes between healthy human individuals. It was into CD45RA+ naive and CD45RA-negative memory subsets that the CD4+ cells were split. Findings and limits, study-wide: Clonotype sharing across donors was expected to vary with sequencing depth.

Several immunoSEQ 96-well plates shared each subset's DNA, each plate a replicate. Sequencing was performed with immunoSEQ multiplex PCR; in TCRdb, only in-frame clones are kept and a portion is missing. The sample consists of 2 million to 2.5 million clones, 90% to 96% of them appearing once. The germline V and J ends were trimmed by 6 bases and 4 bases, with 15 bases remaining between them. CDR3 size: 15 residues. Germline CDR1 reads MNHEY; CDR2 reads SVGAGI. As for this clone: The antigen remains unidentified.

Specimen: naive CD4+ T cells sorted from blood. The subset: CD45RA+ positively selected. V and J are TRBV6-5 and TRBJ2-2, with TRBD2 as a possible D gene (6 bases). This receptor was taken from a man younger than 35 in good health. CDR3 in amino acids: CASRTRRAVTGELFF. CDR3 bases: TGTGCCAGCAGAACGCGGAGGGCGGTCACCGGGGAGCTGTTTTTT.